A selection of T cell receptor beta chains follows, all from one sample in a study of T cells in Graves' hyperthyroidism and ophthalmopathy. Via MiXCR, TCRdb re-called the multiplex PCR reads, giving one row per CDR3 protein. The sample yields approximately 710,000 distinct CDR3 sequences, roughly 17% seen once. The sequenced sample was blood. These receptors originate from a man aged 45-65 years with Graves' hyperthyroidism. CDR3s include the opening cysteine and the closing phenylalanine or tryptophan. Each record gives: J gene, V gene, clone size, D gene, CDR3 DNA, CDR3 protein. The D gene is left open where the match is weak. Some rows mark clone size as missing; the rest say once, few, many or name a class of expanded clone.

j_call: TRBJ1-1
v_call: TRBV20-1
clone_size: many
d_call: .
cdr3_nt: TGCAGTGCTAGAGATCGGATGGATCAGTTGAACACTGAAGCTTTCTTT
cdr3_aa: CSARDRMDQLNTEAFF

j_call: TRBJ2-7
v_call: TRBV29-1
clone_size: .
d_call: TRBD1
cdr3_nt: TGCAGCGTTCGCGACTATGACAGGGCGGACTACGAGCAGTACTTC
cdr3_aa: CSVRDYDRADYEQYF

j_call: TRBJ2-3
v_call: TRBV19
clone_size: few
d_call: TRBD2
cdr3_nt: TGTGCCAGTAGGACTACTAGCGGGGCGAACACAGATACGCAGTATTTT
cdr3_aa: CASRTTSGANTDTQYF

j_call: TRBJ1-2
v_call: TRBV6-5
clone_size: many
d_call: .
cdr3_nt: TGTGCCAGCAGTTACTCAAGGCTCTCCACTAAGGGAGGCTACACCTTC
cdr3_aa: CASSYSRLSTKGGYTF

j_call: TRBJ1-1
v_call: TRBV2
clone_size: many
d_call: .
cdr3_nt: TGTGCCAGCAGTGAAGAGGGAAACATGAACACTGAAGCTTTCTTT
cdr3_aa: CASSEEGNMNTEAFF

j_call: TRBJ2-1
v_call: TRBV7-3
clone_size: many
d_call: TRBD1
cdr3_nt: TGTGCCAGCAGCTTAAGACATGGGACAGGGGGCGCGAATGAGCAGTTCTTC
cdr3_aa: CASSLRHGTGGANEQFF

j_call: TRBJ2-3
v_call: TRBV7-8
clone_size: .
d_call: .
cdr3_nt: TGTGCCAGCAGCTCGCGGACAGATAGCACAGATACGCAGTATTTT
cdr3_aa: CASSSRTDSTDTQYF

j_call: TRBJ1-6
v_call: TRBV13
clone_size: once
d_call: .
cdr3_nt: TGTGCCAGCAGCGCCTCCGGGAAATATAATTCACCCTTCCACTTT
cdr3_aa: CASSASGKYNSPFHF

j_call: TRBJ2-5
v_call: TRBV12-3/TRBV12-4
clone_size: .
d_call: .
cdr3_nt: TGTGCCAGCAGTTTTCATAACCAAGAGACCCAGTACTTC
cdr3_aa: CASSFHNQETQYF

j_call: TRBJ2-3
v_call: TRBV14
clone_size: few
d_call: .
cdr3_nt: TGTGCCAGCAACGACCTAACGGCCGATACGCAGTATTTT
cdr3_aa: CASNDLTADTQYF

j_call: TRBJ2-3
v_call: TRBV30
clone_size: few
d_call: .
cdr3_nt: TGTGCCTGGACCTCTACAGATACGCAGTATTTT
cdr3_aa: CAWTSTDTQYF

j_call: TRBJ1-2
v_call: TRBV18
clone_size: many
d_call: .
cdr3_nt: TGTGCCAGCTCACCACCGTCCGGGGCATACTATGGCTACACCTTC
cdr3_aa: CASSPPSGAYYGYTF

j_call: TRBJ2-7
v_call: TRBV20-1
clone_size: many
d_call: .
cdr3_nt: TGCAGTGCTAGAGATCAGGGGAGCTATTCCTACGAGCAGTACTTC
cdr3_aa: CSARDQGSYSYEQYF

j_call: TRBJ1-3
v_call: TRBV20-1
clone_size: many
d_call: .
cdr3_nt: TGCAGTGCTACTGACAGCACCTCTGGAAACACCATATATTTT
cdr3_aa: CSATDSTSGNTIYF

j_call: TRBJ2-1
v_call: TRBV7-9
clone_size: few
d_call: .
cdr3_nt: TGTGCCAGCAGCTCCAGGACCGAGGCCCCTCTCTCCTACAATGAGCAGTTCTTC
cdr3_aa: CASSSRTEAPLSYNEQFF

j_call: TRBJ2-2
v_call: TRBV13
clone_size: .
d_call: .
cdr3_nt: TGTGCCAGCAGCTACACCGCACGGGCGCCCGGGGAGCTGTTTTTT
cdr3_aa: CASSYTARAPGELFF

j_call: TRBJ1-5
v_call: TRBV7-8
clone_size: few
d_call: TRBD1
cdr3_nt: TGTGCCAGCAGCTCCAGGGGGGGTACCAATCAGCCCCAGCATTTT
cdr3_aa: CASSSRGGTNQPQHF

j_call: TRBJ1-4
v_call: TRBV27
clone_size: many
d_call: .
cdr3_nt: TGTGCCAGCAGTTTATACCGGACACACAATGAAAAACTGTTTTTT
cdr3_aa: CASSLYRTHNEKLFF

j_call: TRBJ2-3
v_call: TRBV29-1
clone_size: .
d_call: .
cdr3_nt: TGCAGCGTTGGGTTTTTGGGTACGCAGTATTTT
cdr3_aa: CSVGFLGTQYF

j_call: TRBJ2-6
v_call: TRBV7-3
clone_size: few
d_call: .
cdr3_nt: TGTGCCAGCAGCTTAACGTATGGGACTGGGGCCAACGTCCTGACTTTC
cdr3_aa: CASSLTYGTGANVLTF

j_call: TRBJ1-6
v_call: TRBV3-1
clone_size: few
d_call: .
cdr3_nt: TGTGCCAGCAGCGCGTCCGGGACGGATTCACCCCTCCACTTT
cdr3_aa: CASSASGTDSPLHF

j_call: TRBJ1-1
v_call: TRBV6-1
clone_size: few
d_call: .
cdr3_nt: TGTGCCAGCGGAGGGAACGATAACACTGAAGCTTTCTTT
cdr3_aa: CASGGNDNTEAFF

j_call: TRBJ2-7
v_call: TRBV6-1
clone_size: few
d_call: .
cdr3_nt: TGTGCCAGCAGTTATAAAGGTTTCAGGGCTTCCTACGAGCAGTACTTC
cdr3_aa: CASSYKGFRASYEQYF

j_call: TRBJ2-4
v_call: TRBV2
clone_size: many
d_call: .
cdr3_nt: TGTGCCAGCAGTGAGGAGGGGTCCATTCAGTACTTC
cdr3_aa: CASSEEGSIQYF

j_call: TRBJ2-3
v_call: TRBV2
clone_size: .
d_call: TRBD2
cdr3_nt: TGTGCCAGCAAACGAAGCGGGAATGCAGATACGCAGTATTTT
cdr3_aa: CASKRSGNADTQYF

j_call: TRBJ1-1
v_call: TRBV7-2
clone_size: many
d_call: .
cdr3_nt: TGTGCCAGCAGCCCCTTTTTAAGGGCAGGGAACACTGAAGCTTTCTTT
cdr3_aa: CASSPFLRAGNTEAFF

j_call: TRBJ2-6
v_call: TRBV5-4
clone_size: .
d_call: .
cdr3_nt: TGTGCCAGCAGTTCACCGAGTAACGTCCTGACTTTC
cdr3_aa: CASSSPSNVLTF

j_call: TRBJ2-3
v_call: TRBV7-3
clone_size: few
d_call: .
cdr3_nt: TGTGCCGGCAGCTTAGAAGGTTCCACAGATACGCAGTATTTT
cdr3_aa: CAGSLEGSTDTQYF

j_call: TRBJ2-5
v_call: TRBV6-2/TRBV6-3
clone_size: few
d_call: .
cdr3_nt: TGTGCCAGCAGTTACTGGTATTACCAAGAGACCCAGTACTTC
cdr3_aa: CASSYWYYQETQYF

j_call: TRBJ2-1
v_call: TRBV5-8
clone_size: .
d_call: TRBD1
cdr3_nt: TGTGCCAGCAGCTTAATTTTGGGACAGAGGAATGAGCAGTTCTTC
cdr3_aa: CASSLILGQRNEQFF

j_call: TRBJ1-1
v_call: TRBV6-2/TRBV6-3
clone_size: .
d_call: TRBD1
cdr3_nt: TGTGCCAGCAGTGAGGGACAGGCCATGAACACTGAAGCTTTCTTT
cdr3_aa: CASSEGQAMNTEAFF

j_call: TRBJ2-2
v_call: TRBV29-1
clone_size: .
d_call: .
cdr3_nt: TGCAGCGTTGTCGGGGGCACCGGGGAGCTGTTTTTT
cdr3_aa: CSVVGGTGELFF

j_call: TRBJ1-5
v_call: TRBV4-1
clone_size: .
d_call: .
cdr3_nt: TGCGCCAGCAGCCAACCACAAGGTCAGCCCCAGCATTTT
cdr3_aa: CASSQPQGQPQHF

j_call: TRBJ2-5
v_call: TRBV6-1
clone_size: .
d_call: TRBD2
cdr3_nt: TGTGCCAGCAGTGAAACGGGAGGCCTGGAGACCCAGTACTTC
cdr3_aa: CASSETGGLETQYF

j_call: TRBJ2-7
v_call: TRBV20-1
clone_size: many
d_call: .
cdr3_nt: TGCAGTGCTAGAGCAGGAGGGGGAAGGTGGGAGCAGTACTTC
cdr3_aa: CSARAGGGRWEQYF

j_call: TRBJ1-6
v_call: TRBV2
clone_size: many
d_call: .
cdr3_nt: TGTGCCAGCGGGTCAACGGGTTTATATAATTCACCCCTCCACTTT
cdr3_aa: CASGSTGLYNSPLHF

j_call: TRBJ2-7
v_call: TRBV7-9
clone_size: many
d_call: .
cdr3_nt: TGTGCCAGCTCAAAAACGTATGGACCCTCAGCCTACGAGCAGTACTTC
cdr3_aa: CASSKTYGPSAYEQYF

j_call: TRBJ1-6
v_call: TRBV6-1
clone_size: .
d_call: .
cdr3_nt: TGTGCCAGCAAACCGACAGGAAATTCACCCCTCCACTTT
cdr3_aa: CASKPTGNSPLHF

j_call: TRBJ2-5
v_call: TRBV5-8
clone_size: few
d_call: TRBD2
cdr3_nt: TGTGCCAGCAGCCTCCAACGTGGCCGGACTAGCAGCCGGGGGGAGACCCAGTACTTC
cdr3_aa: CASSLQRGRTSSRGETQYF

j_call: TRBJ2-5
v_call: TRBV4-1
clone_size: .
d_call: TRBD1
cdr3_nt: TGCGCCAGCAGCCAAGGCAGAAACAGGGGGTTGGAGACCCAGTACTTC
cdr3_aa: CASSQGRNRGLETQYF

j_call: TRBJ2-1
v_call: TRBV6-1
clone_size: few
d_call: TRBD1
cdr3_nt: TGTGCCAGCAGTCCCGGGACAGAGGATGAGCAGTTCTTC
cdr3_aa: CASSPGTEDEQFF

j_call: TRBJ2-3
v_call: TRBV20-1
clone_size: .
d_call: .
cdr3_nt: TGCAGTGCTACTAGTTTTTCCACAGATACGCAGTATTTT
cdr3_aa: CSATSFSTDTQYF

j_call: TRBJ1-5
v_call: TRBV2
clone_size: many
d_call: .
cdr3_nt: TGTGCCAGCAGTAAGGACAGCGCCAATCAGCCCCAGCATTTT
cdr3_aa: CASSKDSANQPQHF

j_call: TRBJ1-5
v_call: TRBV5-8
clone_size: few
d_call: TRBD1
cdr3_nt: TGTGCCAGCAGCCCGGGACAGCGGGTAAATAGCAATCAGCCCCAGCATTTT
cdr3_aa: CASSPGQRVNSNQPQHF

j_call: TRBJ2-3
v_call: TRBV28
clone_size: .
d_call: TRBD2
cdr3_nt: TGTGCCAGCAGCTCCTCAGGGACTAGCCCCGCAGATACGCAGTATTTT
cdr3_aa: CASSSSGTSPADTQYF

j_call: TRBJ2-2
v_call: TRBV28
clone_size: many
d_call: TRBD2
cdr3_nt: TGTGCCAGCAGGCTTCGGGATTATGGACTAGCGGGGTTGTACGGGGAGCTGTTTTTT
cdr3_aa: CASRLRDYGLAGLYGELFF

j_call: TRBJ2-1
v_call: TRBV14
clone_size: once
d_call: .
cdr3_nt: TGTGCCAGCAGCCCCTTATTGGTGGGCGACAATGAGCAGTTCTTC
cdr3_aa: CASSPLLVGDNEQFF

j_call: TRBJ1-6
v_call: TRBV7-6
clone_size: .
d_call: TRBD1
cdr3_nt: TGTGCCAGCAGCCAAGGGGAAACAGGGGGCAATTCACCCCTCCACTTT
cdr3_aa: CASSQGETGGNSPLHF

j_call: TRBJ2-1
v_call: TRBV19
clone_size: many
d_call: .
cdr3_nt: TGTGCCAGTTCTGCGGATAGCTCCTACAATGAGCAGTTCTTC
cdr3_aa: CASSADSSYNEQFF

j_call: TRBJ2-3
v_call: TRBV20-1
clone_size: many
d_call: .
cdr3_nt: TGCAGTGTCGCCGGTTCAGAGAGCATGACAGATACGCAGTATTTT
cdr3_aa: CSVAGSESMTDTQYF

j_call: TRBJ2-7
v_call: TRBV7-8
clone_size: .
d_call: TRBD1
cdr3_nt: TGTGCCAGCAGCTTAGGGACAGGGGAAGCCTACGAGCAGTACTTC
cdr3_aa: CASSLGTGEAYEQYF

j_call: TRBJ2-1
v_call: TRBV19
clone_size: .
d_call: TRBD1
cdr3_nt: TGTGCCAGTAGTGCCTGGGACAGGGGAAAAAGGAATGAGCAGTTCTTC
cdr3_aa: CASSAWDRGKRNEQFF

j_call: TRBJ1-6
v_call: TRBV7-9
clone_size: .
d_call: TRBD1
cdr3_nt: TGTGCCAGCAGCAGCACAGGGGTCTTCAATTCACCCCTCCACTTT
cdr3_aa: CASSSTGVFNSPLHF